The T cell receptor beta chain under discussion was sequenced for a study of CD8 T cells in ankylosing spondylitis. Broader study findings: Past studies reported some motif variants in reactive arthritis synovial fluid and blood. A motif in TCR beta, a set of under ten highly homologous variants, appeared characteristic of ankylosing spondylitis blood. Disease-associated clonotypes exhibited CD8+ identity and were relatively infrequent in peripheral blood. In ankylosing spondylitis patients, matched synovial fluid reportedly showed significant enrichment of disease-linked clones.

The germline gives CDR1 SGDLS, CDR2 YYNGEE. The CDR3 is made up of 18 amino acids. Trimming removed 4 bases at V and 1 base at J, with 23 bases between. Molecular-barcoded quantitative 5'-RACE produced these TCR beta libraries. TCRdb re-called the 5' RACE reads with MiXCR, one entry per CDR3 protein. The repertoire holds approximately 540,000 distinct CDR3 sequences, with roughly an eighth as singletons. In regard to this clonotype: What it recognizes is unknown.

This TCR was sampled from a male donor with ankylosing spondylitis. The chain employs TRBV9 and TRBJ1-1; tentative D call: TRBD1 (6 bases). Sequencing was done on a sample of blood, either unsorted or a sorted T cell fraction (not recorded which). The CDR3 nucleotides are TGTGCCAGCAGCTACACTTACGTGGACAGCGTTGAGAACACTGAAGCTTTCTTT. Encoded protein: CASSYTYVDSVENTEAFF.